The clone carrying this T cell receptor (beta chain) was counted at least ten times. Antigen unknown. TCRdb fed the 5' RACE reads into MiXCR, producing one record per CDR3 protein. Among fewer than 550,000 distinct CDR3 sequences listed, around 15% were seen once. This record comes from a study of identical twins. The V gene's germline CDR1 is SGHRS and CDR2 YFSETQ. The ends were cut back, 4 bases at V and 2 bases at J, with 12 bases in the middle. CDR3 size: 14 residues. Study findings and constraints: Out-of-frame alpha sequences shared by twins were enriched for low generation probability. Models came in too low on out-of-frame TCR alpha sharing in monozygotic twins. Invariant MAIT and iNKT cells may have partly biased zero-insertion analyses.

The same sample was also used in a study of yellow fever vaccine responses in identical twins. That source reports: Twins' vaccine T cell responses reportedly seemed partly convergent and partly personalized.

The receptor was derived from a woman aged 18 to 35 in good health. Sequencing input: CD4+ T cells sorted from blood. The rearrangement joins TRBV5-1 to TRBJ1-1; possibly TRBD1 for D (5 bases). The CDR3: CASSPEGLNTEAFF. The CDR3 bases are TGCGCCAGCAGCCCCGAGGGACTTAACACTGAAGCTTTCTTT. Looking up the rest from reference TRBV5-1 and TRBJ1-1 gives the full variable domain: KAGVTQTPRYLIKTRGQQVTLSCSPISGHRSVSWYQQTPGQGLQFLFEYFSETQRNKGNFPGRFSGRQFSNSRSEMNVSTLELGDSALYLCASSPEGLNTEAFFGQGTRLTVV.